Presented here are 11 T cell receptor beta chains from one specimen sequenced in a study of blood T cells in healthy people across ages. PCR was performed a second time for roughly 7 to 12 cycles using a sample-barcoded 5' primer and a J-beta primer mix. In TCRdb, the 5' RACE reads were re-called with MiXCR into one record per CDR3 protein. The table shows around 1,500,000 distinct CDR3 sequences, with over 25% occurring only once. Sequenced material: blood. Every receptor here comes from a woman in her twenties or thirties in good health.

This clonotype was observed a few times. V is TRBV27 and J is TRBJ1-2; D is unclear. The CDR3 extends over 14 amino acids. Germline V gene lookup returns CDR1 MNHEY and CDR2 SMNVEV (reference sequence). Trimming removed 4 bases from V and 6 bases from J, with 15 bases in between. As DNA, the CDR3 is TGTGCCAGCAGTTCTCTACATGGGATGAATGGCTACACCTTC. Encoded protein: CASSSLHGMNGYTF.

Written as DNA, the CDR3 is TGTGCCAGCAGTTTAGTAGTGGGGGGGTCAGATACGCAGTATTTT. Protein: CASSLVVGGSDTQYF. The chain uses TRBV12-3 or TRBV12-4 and TRBJ2-3; 7 bases fit TRBD2. This CDR3 has 15 residues. With V trimmed by 1 base and J by 4 bases, 5 bases remained unmatched.

This clonotype has ten or more counts. The rearrangement links TRBV10-3 to TRBJ2-7; D remains unclear. The CDR3 covers 8 residues. From germline, CDR1 is ENHRY and CDR2 SYGVKD. V was pared by 7 bases and J by 5 bases, with 0 bases between. CDR3 nucleotide sequence: TGTGCCATCAACGAGCAGTACTTC. Its protein is CAINEQYF.

This clonotype was detected only a few times. J is TRBJ2-1 and V is TRBV5-1; D might be TRBD2 (5 bases). Per germline, CDR1 SGHRS and CDR2 YFSETQ. Trimming left V 3 bases short and J 5 bases short, with 15 bases between. This CDR3 is built from 15 residues. The CDR3 DNA reads TGCGCCAGCAGCTGGGGAAGCGGAGCCGACAATGAGCAGTTCTTC. This sequence encodes CASSWGSGADNEQFF.

This clonotype was observed a handful of times. The chain uses TRBV29-1 and TRBJ2-1; 13 bases are shared with TRBD2. Per the germline V gene, CDR1 is SQVTM and CDR2 is ANQGSEA. The CDR3 length is 18 residues. After removal of 5 bases from V and 7 bases from J, the junction contained 17 bases not matched to a gene. CDR3: CSVPDRTILAGGWNEQFF. In DNA, the CDR3 is TGCAGCGTTCCTGACAGGACTATACTAGCGGGAGGGTGGAATGAGCAGTTCTTC.

The chain recombines TRBV24-1 with TRBJ1-1; D unclear. V lost 3 bases and J lost 7, with 8 bases in between. The germline gives CDR1 KGHDR, CDR2 SFDVKD. There are 12 residues in the CDR3. As DNA, the CDR3 is TGTGCCACCAGTGATCCGATTATTGAAGCTTTCTTT. It encodes CATSDPIIEAFF.

Worth noting for this clonotype: A clone one base away is much larger, so this may be a read error. The rearrangement links TRBV29-1 to TRBJ2-4; a weak D match, TRBD1 (5 bases). Trimming shortened V by 6 bases and J by 13 bases, and 22 bases separated the two germline ends. The CDR3 contains 13 residues. Germline V CDR1 and CDR2: SQVTM, ANQGSEA. In DNA form, the CDR3 reads TGCAGCGTCCCTAGGGGCAGCTCCTACGGGCAGTACTTC. The encoded protein is CSVPRGSSYGQYF.

The chain links TRBV9 to TRBJ2-1; 8 bases are a match to TRBD1. The assigned J gene may be wrong: the sequence end matches TRBJ2-7 better. Looked up from germline, CDR1 is SGDLS and CDR2 is YYNGEE. The CDR3 covers 16 residues. The CDR3 reads CASNPAGGDLYNEQYF. In DNA, the CDR3 is TGTGCCAGCAACCCTGCAGGGGGCGATCTCTACAATGAGCAGTACTTC.

This chain connects TRBV5-1 to TRBJ1-1, with D possibly being TRBD1 (6 bases). V was clipped by 1 base and J by 5 bases, with 18 bases between them. The CDR3 is made up of 16 amino acids. Germline V gene lookup returns CDR1 SGHRS and CDR2 YFSETQ. CDR3 amino acids: CASSLSGIRGGTEAFF. In nucleotides, the CDR3 is TGCGCCAGCAGCTTGTCCGGGATCAGAGGGGGGACTGAAGCTTTCTTT.

The chain joins TRBV5-1 to TRBJ1-1; D ambiguous. The CDR3 runs to 14 residues. Germline CDR1 SGHRS, CDR2 YFSETQ. V lost 3 bases, J lost 5 bases, and 14 bases lay in between. CDR3 DNA: TGCGCCAGCAGCTGGGATGGAGGAGGGACTGAAGCTTTCTTT. It encodes CASSWDGGGTEAFF.

This chain links TRBV11-2 with TRBJ1-2; 7 bases are a match to TRBD1. Germline V gives CDR1 SGHAT, CDR2 FQNNGV. Trimming took 10 bases from V and 4 from J; bases not matched to a gene: 18. CDR3 size: 16 residues. The CDR3 loop reads CATGGQQGSTTYGYTF. The CDR3 DNA is TGTGCCACCGGTGGCCAACAGGGGTCGACCACCTATGGCTACACCTTC.